Included here is one TCR beta chain sequence, with context. Some clones are missing from TCRdb's copy, which holds only in-frame ones; the method was immunoSEQ multiplex PCR. The table has 330,000 or so clones, roughly 87% seen once. Enrolled through a virtual design, the participants were between about 18 and 100 years of age and came from 24 US areas. This CDR3 is built from 16 residues. The V gene's germline CDR1 is KGHDR and CDR2 SFDVKD. The V gene end was trimmed by 4 bases and the J gene end by 7 bases; junction bases not matched to a gene: 11. The data are from a study of blood T cell repertoires in COVID-19. About the research overall: Sources were T cells, B-cell-depleted T cells, or PBMCs; the material itself was cDNA or gDNA.

The chain employs TRBV24-1 and TRBJ2-2; TRBD2 matches 7 bases. The receptor was derived from a woman in her 30s who had recovered from COVID-19. Sequencing input: PBMCs or T cells enriched from blood (not recorded which). The CDR3 region has the DNA TGTGCCACCAGTGACCTTACTAGCGAGTCGTTCGGGGAGCTGTTTTTT. It specifies CATSDLTSESFGELFF.